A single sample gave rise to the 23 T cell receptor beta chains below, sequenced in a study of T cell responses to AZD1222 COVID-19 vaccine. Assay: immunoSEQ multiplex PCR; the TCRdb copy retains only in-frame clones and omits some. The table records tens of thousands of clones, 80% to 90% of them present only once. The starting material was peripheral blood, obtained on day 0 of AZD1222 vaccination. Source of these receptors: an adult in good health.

CDR3 sequence: CASSLHGSVNTEAFF. In DNA form, the CDR3 reads TGTGCCAGCAGCTTACACGGGTCTGTGAACACTGAAGCTTTCTTT. This chain links TRBV11-2 with TRBJ1-1; D is unclear. Germline-derived CDR1 and CDR2 are SGHAT and FQNNGV. Trimming took 2 bases from V and 0 from J, leaving 10 bases between them. This CDR3 has 15 residues. Variable domain in full (rest from reference TRBV11-2 and TRBJ1-1): EAGVAQSPRYKIIEKRQSVAFWCNPISGHATLYWYQQILGQGPKLLIQFQNNGVVDDSQLPKDRFSAERLKGVDSTLKIQPAKLEDSAVYLCASSLHGSVNTEAFFGQGTRLTVV.

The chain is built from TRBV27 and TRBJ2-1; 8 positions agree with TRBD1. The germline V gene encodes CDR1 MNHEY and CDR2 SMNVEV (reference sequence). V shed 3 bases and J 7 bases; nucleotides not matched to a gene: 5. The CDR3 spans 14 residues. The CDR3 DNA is TGTGCCAGCAGTTTTGGGACAGGAGGAAATGAGCAGTTCTTC. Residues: CASSFGTGGNEQFF.

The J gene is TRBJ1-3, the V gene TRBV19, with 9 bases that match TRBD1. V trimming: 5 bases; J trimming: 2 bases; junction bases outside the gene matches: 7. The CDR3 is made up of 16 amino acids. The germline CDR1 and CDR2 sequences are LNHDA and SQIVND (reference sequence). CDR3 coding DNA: TGTGCCAGTAGTCTCCCGACAGGGGGGACTGGAAACACCATATATTTT. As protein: CASSLPTGGTGNTIYF.

CDR3 coding DNA: TGCAGCGTTGCCCTCTCCTCTGGAAACACCATATATTTT. Translation: CSVALSSGNTIYF. This chain links TRBV29-1 with TRBJ1-3; D remains ambiguous. The CDR3 extends over 13 amino acids. Germline V lookup: CDR1 SQVTM, CDR2 ANQGSEA. The V and J ends lost 4 bases and 0 bases respectively, with 7 bases between them.

CDR3 loop: CASSLMPGLRNTEAFF. CDR3 sequence (DNA): TGCGCCAGCAGCTTAATGCCGGGACTGAGGAACACTGAAGCTTTCTTT. The chain has TRBV5-1 and TRBJ1-1; TRBD1 is a possible D gene (5 bases). V lost 2 bases and J 1 base, leaving 15 bases between the germline ends. CDR1 is SGHRS, CDR2 YFSETQ, per germline. The CDR3 is 16 residues long. The whole variable domain, filled in from reference TRBV5-1 and TRBJ1-1, reads KAGVTQTPRYLIKTRGQQVTLSCSPISGHRSVSWYQQTPGQGLQFLFEYFSETQRNKGNFPGRFSGRQFSNSRSEMNVSTLELGDSALYLCASSLMPGLRNTEAFFGQGTRLTVV.

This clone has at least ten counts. For the CDR3, the DNA is TGTGCCAGCAGCTTAGGGGTGATAGACACAGATACGCAGTATTTT. It codes for CASSLGVIDTDTQYF. The chain uses TRBV7-9 and TRBJ2-3; D uncertain. The CDR3 is made up of 15 amino acids. Trimming left V 1 base short and J 2 bases short, with 10 bases between. CDR1 and CDR2 from the germline V gene are SEHNR and FQNEAQ (reference sequence).

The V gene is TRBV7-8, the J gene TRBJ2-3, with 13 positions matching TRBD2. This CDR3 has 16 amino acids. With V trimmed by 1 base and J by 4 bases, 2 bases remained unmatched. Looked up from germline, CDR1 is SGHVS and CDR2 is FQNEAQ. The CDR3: CASSLGLAGGSDTQYF. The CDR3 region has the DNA TGTGCCAGCAGCTTAGGACTAGCGGGGGGCTCAGATACGCAGTATTTT.

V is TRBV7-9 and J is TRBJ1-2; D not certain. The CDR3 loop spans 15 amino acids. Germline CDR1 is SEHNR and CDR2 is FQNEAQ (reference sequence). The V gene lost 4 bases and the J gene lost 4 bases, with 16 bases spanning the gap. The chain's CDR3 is CASSSGSAAFYGYTF. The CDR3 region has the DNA TGTGCCAGCAGCTCGGGATCCGCCGCATTCTATGGCTACACCTTC.

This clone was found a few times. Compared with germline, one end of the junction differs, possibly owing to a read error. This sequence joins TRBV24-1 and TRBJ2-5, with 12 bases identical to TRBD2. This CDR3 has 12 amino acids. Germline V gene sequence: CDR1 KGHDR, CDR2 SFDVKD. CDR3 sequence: CATSGLAGVVDF. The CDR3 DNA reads TGTGCCACCAGTGGACTAGCGGGGGTTGTGGACTTC.

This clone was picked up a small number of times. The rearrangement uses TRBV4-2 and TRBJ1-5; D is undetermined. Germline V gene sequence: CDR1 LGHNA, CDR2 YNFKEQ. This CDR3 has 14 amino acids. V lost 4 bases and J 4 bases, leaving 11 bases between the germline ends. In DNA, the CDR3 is TGTGCCAGCAGCCGAGAAGGGTCTAATCAGCCCCAGCATTTT. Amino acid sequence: CASSREGSNQPQHF.

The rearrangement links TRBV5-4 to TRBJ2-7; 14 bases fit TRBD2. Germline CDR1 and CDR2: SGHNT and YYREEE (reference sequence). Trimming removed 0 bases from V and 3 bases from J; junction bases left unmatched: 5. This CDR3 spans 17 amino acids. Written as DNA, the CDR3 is TGTGCCAGCAGCTTGGAGACTAGCGGGGGGGTGTACTACGAGCAGTACTTC. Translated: CASSLETSGGVYYEQYF. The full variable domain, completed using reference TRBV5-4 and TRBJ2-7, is ETGVTQSPTHLIKTRGQQVTLRCSSQSGHNTVSWYQQALGQGPQFIFQYYREEENGRGNFPPRFSGLQFPNYSSELNVNALELDDSALYLCASSLETSGGVYYEQYFGPGTRLTVT.

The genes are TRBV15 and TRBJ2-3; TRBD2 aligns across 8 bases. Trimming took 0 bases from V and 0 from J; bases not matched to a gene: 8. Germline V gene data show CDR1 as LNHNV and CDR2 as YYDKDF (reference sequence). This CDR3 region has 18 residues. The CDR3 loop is CATSRDSQSGGSTDTQYF. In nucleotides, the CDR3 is TGTGCCACCAGCAGAGATTCCCAAAGCGGGGGTAGCACAGATACGCAGTATTTT.

For the CDR3, the DNA is TGTGCCAGCAGCCCCCTAGGCCTTAGCACAGATACGCAGTATTTT. As protein: CASSPLGLSTDTQYF. V is TRBV7-6 and J is TRBJ2-3; D gene uncertain. CDR3 length: 15 amino acids. The germline V gene has CDR1 SGHVS and CDR2 FNYEAQ. V lost 5 bases and J 0 bases, leaving 12 bases between the germline ends.

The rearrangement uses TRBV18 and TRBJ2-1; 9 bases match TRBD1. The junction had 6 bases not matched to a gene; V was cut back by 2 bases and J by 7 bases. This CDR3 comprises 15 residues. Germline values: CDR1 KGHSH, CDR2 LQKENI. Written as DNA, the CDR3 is TGTGCCAGCTCACCAGACGCGACAGGGGGAAATGAGCAGTTCTTC. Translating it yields CASSPDATGGNEQFF.

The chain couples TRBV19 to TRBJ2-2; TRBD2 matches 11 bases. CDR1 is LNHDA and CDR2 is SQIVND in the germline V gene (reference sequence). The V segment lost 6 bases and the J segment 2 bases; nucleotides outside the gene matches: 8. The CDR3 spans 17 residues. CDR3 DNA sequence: TGTGCCAGTAGGCCTAGCGGGGGGATGGTCAACACCGGGGAGCTGTTTTTT. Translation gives CASRPSGGMVNTGELFF.

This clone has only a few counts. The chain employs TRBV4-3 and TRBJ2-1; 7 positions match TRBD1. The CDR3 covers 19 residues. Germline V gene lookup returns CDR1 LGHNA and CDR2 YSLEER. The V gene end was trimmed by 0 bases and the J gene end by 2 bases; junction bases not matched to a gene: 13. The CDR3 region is CASSQESGVSGGPYNEQFF. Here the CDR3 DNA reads TGCGCCAGCAGCCAAGAAAGTGGGGTTTCAGGGGGTCCCTACAATGAGCAGTTCTTC.

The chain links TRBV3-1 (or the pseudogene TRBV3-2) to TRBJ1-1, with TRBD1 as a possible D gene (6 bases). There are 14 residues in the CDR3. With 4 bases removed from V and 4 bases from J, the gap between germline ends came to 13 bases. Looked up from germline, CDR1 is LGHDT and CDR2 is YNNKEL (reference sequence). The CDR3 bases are TGTGCCAGCAGCCGTCCAGGGGCCGGCACTGAAGCTTTCTTT. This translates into CASSRPGAGTEAFF.

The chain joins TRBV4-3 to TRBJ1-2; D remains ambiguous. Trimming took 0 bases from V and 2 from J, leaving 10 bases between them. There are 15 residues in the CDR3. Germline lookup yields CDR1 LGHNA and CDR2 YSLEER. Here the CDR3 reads CASSQDLTSNYGYTF. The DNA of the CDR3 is TGCGCCAGCAGCCAAGATCTGACATCCAACTATGGCTACACCTTC.

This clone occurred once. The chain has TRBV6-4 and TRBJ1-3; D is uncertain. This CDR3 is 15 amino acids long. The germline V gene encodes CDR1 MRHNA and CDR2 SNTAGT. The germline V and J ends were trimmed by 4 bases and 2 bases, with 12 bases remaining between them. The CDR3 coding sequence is TGTGCCAGCAGTGTATCCCCAGGACCTGGAAACACCATATATTTT. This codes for CASSVSPGPGNTIYF.

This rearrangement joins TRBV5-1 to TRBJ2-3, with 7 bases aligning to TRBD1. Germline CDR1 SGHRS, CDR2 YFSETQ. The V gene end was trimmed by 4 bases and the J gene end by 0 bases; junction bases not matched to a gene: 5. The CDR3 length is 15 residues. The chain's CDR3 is CASSQQGPSTDTQYF. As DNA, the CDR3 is TGCGCCAGCAGCCAACAGGGGCCTAGCACAGATACGCAGTATTTT.

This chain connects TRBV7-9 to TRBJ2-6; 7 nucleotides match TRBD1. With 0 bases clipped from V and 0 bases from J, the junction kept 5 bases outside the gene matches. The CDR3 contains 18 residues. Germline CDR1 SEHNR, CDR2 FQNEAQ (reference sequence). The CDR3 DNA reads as TGTGCCAGCAGCTTAGCCGCCAGGGGGAGCTCTGGGGCCAACGTCCTGACTTTC. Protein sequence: CASSLAARGSSGANVLTF.

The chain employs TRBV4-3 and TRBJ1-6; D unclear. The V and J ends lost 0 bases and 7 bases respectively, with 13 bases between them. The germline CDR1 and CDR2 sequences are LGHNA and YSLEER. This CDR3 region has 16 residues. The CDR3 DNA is TGCGCCAGCAGCCAAGATTCGAGGCGGACCAATTCACCCCTCCACTTT. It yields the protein CASSQDSRRTNSPLHF.

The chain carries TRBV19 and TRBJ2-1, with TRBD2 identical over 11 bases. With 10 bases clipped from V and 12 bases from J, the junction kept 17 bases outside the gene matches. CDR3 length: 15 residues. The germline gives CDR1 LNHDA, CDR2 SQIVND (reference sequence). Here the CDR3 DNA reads TGTGCCACCGGACGATGGTTAGCGGGGGGGCCCGGGCAGTTCTTC. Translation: CATGRWLAGGPGQFF.